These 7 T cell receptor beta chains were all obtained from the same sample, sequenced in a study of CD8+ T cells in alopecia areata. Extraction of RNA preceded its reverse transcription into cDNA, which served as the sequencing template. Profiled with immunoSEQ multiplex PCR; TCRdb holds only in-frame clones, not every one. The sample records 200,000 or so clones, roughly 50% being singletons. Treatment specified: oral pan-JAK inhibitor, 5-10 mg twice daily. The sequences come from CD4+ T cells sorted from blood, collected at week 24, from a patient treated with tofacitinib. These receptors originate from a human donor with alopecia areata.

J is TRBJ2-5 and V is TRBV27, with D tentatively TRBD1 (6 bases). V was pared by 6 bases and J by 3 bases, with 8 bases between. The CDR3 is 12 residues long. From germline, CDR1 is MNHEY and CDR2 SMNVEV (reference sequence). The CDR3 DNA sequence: TGTGCCAGCAGAACAGGGAAAGAGACCCAGTACTTC. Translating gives CASRTGKETQYF.

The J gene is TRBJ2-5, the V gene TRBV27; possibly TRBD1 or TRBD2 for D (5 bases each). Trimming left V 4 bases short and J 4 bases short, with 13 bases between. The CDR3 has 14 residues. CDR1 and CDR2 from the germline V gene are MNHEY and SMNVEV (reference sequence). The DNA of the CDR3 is TGTGCCAGCAGTTCCTGGGACGGGGCAGAGACCCAGTACTTC. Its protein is CASSSWDGAETQYF.

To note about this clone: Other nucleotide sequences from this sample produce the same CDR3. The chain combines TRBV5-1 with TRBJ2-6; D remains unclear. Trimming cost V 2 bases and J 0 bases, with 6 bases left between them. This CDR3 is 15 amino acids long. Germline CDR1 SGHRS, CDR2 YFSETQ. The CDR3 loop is CASSLDGSGANVLTF. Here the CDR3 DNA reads TGCGCCAGCAGCTTAGACGGCTCTGGGGCCAACGTCCTGACTTTC.

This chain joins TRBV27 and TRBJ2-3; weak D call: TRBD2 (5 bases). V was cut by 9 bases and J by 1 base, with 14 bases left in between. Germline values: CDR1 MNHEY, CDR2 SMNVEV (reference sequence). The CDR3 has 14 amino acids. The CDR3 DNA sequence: TGTGCCAGTAGGACCGCCGGGGGCACAGATACGCAGTATTTT. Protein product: CASRTAGGTDTQYF.

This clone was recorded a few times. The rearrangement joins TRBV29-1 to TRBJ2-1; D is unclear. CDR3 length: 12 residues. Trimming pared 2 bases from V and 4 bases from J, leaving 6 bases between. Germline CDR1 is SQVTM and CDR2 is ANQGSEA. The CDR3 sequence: CSVEWQYNEQFF. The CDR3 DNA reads TGCAGCGTTGAATGGCAGTACAATGAGCAGTTCTTC.

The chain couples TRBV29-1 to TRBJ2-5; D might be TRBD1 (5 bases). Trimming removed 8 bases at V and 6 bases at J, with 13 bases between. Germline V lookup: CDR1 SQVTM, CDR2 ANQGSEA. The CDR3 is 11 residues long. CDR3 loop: CSPKRGKTQYF. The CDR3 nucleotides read TGCAGCCCTAAAAGGGGAAAGACCCAGTACTTC.

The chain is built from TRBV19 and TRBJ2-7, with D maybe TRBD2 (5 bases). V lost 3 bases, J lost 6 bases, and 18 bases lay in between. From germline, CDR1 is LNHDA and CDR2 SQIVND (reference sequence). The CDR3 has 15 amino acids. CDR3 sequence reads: CASSIGPSTVSEQYF. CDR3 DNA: TGTGCCAGTAGTATCGGTCCTAGCACAGTAAGCGAGCAGTACTTC.